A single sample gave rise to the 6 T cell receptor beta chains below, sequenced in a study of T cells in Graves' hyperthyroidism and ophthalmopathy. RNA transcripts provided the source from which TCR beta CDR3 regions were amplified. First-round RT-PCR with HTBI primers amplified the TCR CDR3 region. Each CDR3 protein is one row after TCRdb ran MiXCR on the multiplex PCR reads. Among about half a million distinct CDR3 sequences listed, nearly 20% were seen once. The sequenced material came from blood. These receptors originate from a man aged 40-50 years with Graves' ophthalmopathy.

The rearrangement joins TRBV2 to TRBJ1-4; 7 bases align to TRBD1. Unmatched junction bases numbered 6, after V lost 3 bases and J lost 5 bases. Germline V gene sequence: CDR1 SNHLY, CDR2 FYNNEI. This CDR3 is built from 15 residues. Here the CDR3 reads CASSDADRFNEKLFF. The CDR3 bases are TGTGCCAGCAGTGACGCGGACAGGTTCAATGAAAAACTGTTTTTT. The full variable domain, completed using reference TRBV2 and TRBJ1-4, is EPEVTQTPSHQVTQMGQEVILRCVPISNHLYFYWYRQILGQKVEFLVSFYNNEISEKSEIFDDQFSVERPDGSNFTLKIRSTKLEDSAMYFCASSDADRFNEKLFFGSGTQLSVL.

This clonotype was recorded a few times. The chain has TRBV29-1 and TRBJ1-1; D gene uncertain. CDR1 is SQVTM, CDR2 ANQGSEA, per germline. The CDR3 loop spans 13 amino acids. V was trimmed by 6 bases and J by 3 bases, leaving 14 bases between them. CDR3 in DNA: TGCAGCGTCATCCGGGTCGGGGACACTGAAGCTTTCTTT. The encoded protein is CSVIRVGDTEAFF.

CDR3 coding DNA: TGCAGTGCTAGAGATCTAGCGGGAAGCTCGGAGACCCAGTACTTC. It codes for CSARDLAGSSETQYF. The chain joins TRBV20-1 to TRBJ2-5; 9 bases match TRBD2. Unmatched junction bases numbered 7, after V lost 0 bases and J lost 5 bases. The CDR3 length is 15 residues. Looked up from germline, CDR1 is DFQATT and CDR2 is SNEGSKA (reference sequence).

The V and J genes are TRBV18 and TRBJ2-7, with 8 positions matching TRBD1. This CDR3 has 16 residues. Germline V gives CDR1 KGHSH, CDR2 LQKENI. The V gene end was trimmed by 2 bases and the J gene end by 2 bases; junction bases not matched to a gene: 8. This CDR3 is CASSPGQDRAPYEQYF. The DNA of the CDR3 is TGTGCCAGCTCACCAGGGCAGGACAGGGCCCCCTACGAGCAGTACTTC. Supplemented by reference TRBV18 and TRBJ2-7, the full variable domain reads NAGVMQNPRHLVRRRGQEARLRCSPMKGHSHVYWYRQLPEEGLKFMVYLQKENIIDESGMPKERFSAEFPKEGPSILRIQQVVRGDSAAYFCASSPGQDRAPYEQYFGPGTRLTVT.

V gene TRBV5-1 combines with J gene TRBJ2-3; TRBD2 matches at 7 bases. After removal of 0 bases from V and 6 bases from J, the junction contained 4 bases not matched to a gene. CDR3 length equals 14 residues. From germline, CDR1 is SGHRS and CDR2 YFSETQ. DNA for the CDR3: TGCGCCAGCAGCTTGGTTGGCGGGAGCGATACGCAGTATTTT. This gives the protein CASSLVGGSDTQYF.

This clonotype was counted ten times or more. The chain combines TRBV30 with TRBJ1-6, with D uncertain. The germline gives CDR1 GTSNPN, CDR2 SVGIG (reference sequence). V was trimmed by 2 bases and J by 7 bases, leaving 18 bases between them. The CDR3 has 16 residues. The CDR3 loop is CAWSRQDQTWNSPLHF. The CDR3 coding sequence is TGTGCCTGGAGTCGGCAGGACCAGACGTGGAATTCACCCCTCCACTTT. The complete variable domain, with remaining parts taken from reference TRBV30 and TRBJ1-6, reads SQTIHQWPATLVQPVGSPLSLECTVEGTSNPNLYWYRQAAGRGLQLLFYSVGIGQISSEVPQNLSASRPQDRQFILSSKKLLLSDSGFYLCAWSRQDQTWNSPLHFGNGTRLTVT.